The 17 T cell receptor beta chains below come from one sample, sequenced in a study of cytomegalovirus exposure and HLA in healthy donors (TCRdb year 2017). Library generation was performed with the immunoSEQ multiplex PCR assay. TCRdb carries this immuneACCESS record with in-frame sequences only. Its versions omit some clonotypes, under half of them owing to an unresolved V gene in the studies checked, with the rest unexplained. Counted in this sample were roughly 300,000 clones; more than 75% of them appeared once. The biggest ten clones account for approximately 0.94% of the sample. Sequencing was carried out using PBMCs. The receptors were sampled from a woman aged 18-29 years in good health and CMV-seronegative.

J is TRBJ2-2 and V is TRBV15; D is possibly TRBD2 (6 bases). The CDR3 consists of 16 residues. CDR1 and CDR2 (germline): LNHNV, YYDKDF (reference sequence). Trimming took off 0 bases at V and 0 bases at J, with 8 bases between the two ends. CDR3 sequence: CATSRDAGTNTGELFF. The DNA for the CDR3 is TGTGCCACCAGCAGAGATGCGGGAACGAACACCGGGGAGCTGTTTTTT.

This chain joins TRBV4-2 and TRBJ2-7; TRBD2 agrees at 7 bases. The V segment lost 5 bases and the J segment 1 base; nucleotides outside the gene matches: 11. Germline V gene lookup returns CDR1 LGHNA and CDR2 YNFKEQ. The CDR3 spans 16 residues. In nucleotides, the CDR3 is TGTGCCAGCAGCGCAGCAGCGGGATCGGGGTCCTACGAGCAGTACTTC. Encoded protein: CASSAAAGSGSYEQYF.

The CDR3 here is CASSVSGRESYEQYF. CDR3 nucleotide sequence: TGTGCCAGCAGCGTATCCGGACGGGAATCCTACGAGCAGTACTTC. The chain has TRBV21-1 and TRBJ2-7; the table's TRBD2 call for D was not verified on the DNA. TRBV21-1 is shown as a pseudogene. The length of the CDR3 is 15 residues.

V usage is TRBV6-6 and J usage is TRBJ1-5, with 10 bases aligning to TRBD1. Trimming cost V 4 bases and J 5 bases; bases outside gene matches: 5. The CDR3 is made up of 15 amino acids. Germline V gene data show CDR1 as MNHNY and CDR2 as SVGAGI (reference sequence). The DNA for the CDR3 is TGTGCCAGCAGTTTAGAGGGACAGGGGCATCAGCCCCAGCATTTT. Translation: CASSLEGQGHQPQHF.

This chain connects TRBV11-2 to TRBJ1-1; possibly TRBD1 for D (5 bases). This CDR3 region has 15 residues. The V end lost 6 bases, the J end lost 0 bases, and 14 bases lay between the germline ends. Germline V lookup: CDR1 SGHAT, CDR2 FQNNGV. The CDR3 loop is CASRTIRGVNTEAFF. The DNA for the CDR3 is TGTGCCAGCAGGACAATTCGGGGGGTGAACACTGAAGCTTTCTTT. Filled out from reference TRBV11-2 and TRBJ1-1, the complete variable domain reads EAGVAQSPRYKIIEKRQSVAFWCNPISGHATLYWYQQILGQGPKLLIQFQNNGVVDDSQLPKDRFSAERLKGVDSTLKIQPAKLEDSAVYLCASRTIRGVNTEAFFGQGTRLTVV.

This clone has just one count. The chain recombines TRBV25-1 with TRBJ2-3; 10 nucleotides line up with TRBD1. CDR1 and CDR2 (germline): MGHDK, SYGVNS. The CDR3 contains 18 residues. V lost 1 base, J lost 2 bases, and 9 bases stayed unmatched. For the CDR3, the DNA is TGTGCCAGCAGTGAATCCCAGCGGGACAGGGGTTACACAGATACGCAGTATTTT. Its translation: CASSESQRDRGYTDTQYF.

The chain joins TRBV19 to TRBJ2-1, with 11 bases fitting TRBD2. Germline loops: CDR1 LNHDA, CDR2 SQIVND (reference sequence). The CDR3 covers 17 residues. V was clipped by 3 bases and J by 4 bases; unmatched bases: 8. CDR3 bases: TGTGCCAGTAGTATGTTAACTAGCGGGAGCAATTACAATGAGCAGTTCTTC. As protein: CASSMLTSGSNYNEQFF.

This clone was observed a single time. This chain joins TRBV5-4 and TRBJ1-2, with 7 bases that match TRBD1. In germline, CDR1 is SGHNT, CDR2 YYREEE (reference sequence). The V and J ends lost 4 bases and 2 bases, in that order; junction bases with no gene match: 20. The CDR3 totals 19 residues. CDR3 sequence: CASSRDYSGTAEPNYGYTF. The CDR3 DNA is TGTGCCAGCAGCAGAGACTATAGCGGGACAGCGGAGCCCAACTATGGCTACACCTTC.

CDR3 coding DNA: TGTGCCAGCAGACCCCTGACAGGGGGATCCTACGAGCAGTACTTC. Translated: CASRPLTGGSYEQYF. V is TRBV6-5 and J is TRBJ2-7; 9 bases are a match to TRBD1. The CDR3 is made up of 15 amino acids. Germline CDR1 MNHEY, CDR2 SVGAGI. Losses at the gene ends were 6 bases for V and 1 base for J; bases not matched to a gene: 7.

V usage is TRBV6-5 and J usage is TRBJ2-1, with 10 bases that match TRBD1. The CDR3 sequence is 15 residues long. In germline, CDR1 is MNHEY, CDR2 SVGAGI. Trimming cost V 6 bases and J 9 bases; bases outside gene matches: 11. CDR3 bases: TGTGCCAGCAGCAAGACAGGGGGCGCGGGTGGTGAGCAGTTCTTC. This encodes CASSKTGGAGGEQFF.

The CDR3 sequence is CASINPGLATSTDTQYF. As DNA, the CDR3 is TGTGCCAGCATCAACCCGGGACTAGCGACAAGCACAGATACGCAGTATTTT. The rearrangement uses TRBV2 and TRBJ2-3; TRBD2 matches at 10 bases. Germline assignment: CDR1 SNHLY and CDR2 FYNNEI. The CDR3 extends over 17 amino acids. V lost 7 bases and J lost 0; bases outside the gene matches: 10. The full variable domain, completed using reference TRBV2 and TRBJ2-3, is EPEVTQTPSHQVTQMGQEVILRCVPISNHLYFYWYRQILGQKVEFLVSFYNNEISEKSEIFDDQFSVERPDGSNFTLKIRSTKLEDSAMYFCASINPGLATSTDTQYFGPGTRLTVL.

The rearrangement uses TRBV6-6 and TRBJ2-7; 10 bases align to TRBD2. This CDR3 has 14 amino acids. Looked up from germline, CDR1 is MNHNY and CDR2 is SVGAGI (reference sequence). Germline trimming cut 5 bases from V and 7 bases from J; bases unmatched to any gene: 8. The CDR3 region is CASSPLAGAKEQYF. DNA for the CDR3: TGTGCCAGCAGTCCGCTAGCGGGAGCAAAAGAGCAGTACTTC.

The chain has TRBV6-5 and TRBJ2-1, with 10 positions matching TRBD2. The CDR3 covers 15 residues. Germline loops: CDR1 MNHEY, CDR2 SVGAGI. The trim removed 2 bases at V and 7 bases at J, leaving 5 bases unmatched. The DNA of the CDR3 is TGTGCCAGCAGTTACGAGCCTAGCGGGAGTAATGAGCAGTTCTTC. Protein: CASSYEPSGSNEQFF.

The chain uses TRBV7-2 and TRBJ1-2, with D possibly matching TRBD1 (5 bases). Deletions cut 7 bases from V and 4 bases from J, with 13 bases between. This CDR3 comprises 13 residues. Germline-derived CDR1 and CDR2 are SGHTA and FQGNSA. The CDR3: CASTPTVLYGYTF. The CDR3 DNA follows: TGTGCCAGCACTCCGACAGTCCTCTATGGCTACACCTTC.

This clone was recorded a few times. The V and J genes are TRBV30 and TRBJ1-5, with 9 bases fitting TRBD1. Germline trimming cut 5 bases from V and 6 bases from J; bases unmatched to any gene: 2. The germline CDR1 and CDR2 sequences are GTSNPN and SVGIG (reference sequence). The CDR3 has 12 residues. The CDR3 bases are TGTGCCTGGGACAGGGGGGCTCAGCCCCAGCATTTT. Translated, it gives CAWDRGAQPQHF.

The genes are TRBV10-3 and TRBJ2-7, with 9 nucleotides matching TRBD2. J was trimmed by 3 bases and V by 2 bases; bases with no gene match: 14. Germline-derived CDR1 and CDR2 are ENHRY and SYGVKD. The CDR3 spans 18 residues. The CDR3 sequence: CAISERGFGAGGVYEQYF. The CDR3 region has the DNA TGTGCCATCAGTGAGAGGGGCTTTGGGGCGGGAGGGGTCTACGAGCAGTACTTC.

V gene TRBV6-5 combines with J gene TRBJ2-2, with a tentative D call TRBD2 (6 bases). Germline CDR1 and CDR2: MNHEY and SVGAGI. V lost 11 bases and J 0 bases, leaving 10 bases between the germline ends. There are 13 residues in the CDR3. The CDR3 sequence: CACQRANTGELFF. DNA of the CDR3: TGTGCCTGTCAGCGGGCGAACACCGGGGAGCTGTTTTTT.